This TCR beta chain was profiled in a study of naive and memory T cell subsets. This clonotype has a count of ten or more. TCR cDNA received a 3' ligated oligonucleotide that carried a UMI. Trimming shortened V by 6 bases and J by 3 bases, and 25 bases separated the two germline ends. Looked up from germline, CDR1 is MNHEY and CDR2 is SMNVEV (reference sequence). The CDR3 extends over 18 amino acids. Amplification of ligated cDNA took four PCR rounds with SP2 and nested alpha and beta constant primers. TCRdb ran MiXCR on the 5' RACE reads and lists one entry per CDR3 protein. The sample has around 48,000 distinct CDR3 sequences; about 4.8% are singletons.

The clonotype was recovered from a female donor in good health. The chain employs TRBV27 and TRBJ2-3, with TRBD2 as a possible D gene (6 bases). The CDR3 DNA reads as TGTGCCAGCAGATCTATTCTCCAGCGGGCAAAGGGGACAGATACGCAGTATTTT. Its translation is CASRSILQRAKGTDTQYF.